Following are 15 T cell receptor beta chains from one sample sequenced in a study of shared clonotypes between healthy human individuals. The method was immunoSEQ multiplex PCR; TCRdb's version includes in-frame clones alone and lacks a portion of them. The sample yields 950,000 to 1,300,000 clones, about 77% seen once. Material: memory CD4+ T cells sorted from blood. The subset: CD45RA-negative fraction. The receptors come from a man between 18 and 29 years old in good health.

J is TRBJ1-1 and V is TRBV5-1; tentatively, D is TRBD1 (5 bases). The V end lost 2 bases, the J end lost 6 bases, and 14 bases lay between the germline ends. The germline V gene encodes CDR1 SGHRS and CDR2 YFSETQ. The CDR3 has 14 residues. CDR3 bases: TGCGCCAGCAGCTTAGGAATAGGGGAACCTGAAGCTTTCTTT. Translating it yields CASSLGIGEPEAFF. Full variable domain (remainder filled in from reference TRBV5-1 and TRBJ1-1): KAGVTQTPRYLIKTRGQQVTLSCSPISGHRSVSWYQQTPGQGLQFLFEYFSETQRNKGNFPGRFSGRQFSNSRSEMNVSTLELGDSALYLCASSLGIGEPEAFFGQGTRLTVV.

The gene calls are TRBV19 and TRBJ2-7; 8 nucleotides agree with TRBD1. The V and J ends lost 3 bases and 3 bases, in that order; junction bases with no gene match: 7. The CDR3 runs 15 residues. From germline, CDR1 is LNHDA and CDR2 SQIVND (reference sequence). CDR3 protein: CASSIQGAKNYEQYF. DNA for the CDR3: TGTGCCAGTAGTATCCAGGGGGCCAAGAACTACGAGCAGTACTTC.

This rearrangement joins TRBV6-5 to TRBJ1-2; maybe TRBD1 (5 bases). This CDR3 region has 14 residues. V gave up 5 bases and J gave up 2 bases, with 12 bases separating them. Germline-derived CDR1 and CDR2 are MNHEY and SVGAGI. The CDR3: CASSTIGGNYGYTF. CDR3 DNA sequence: TGTGCCAGCAGTACGATCGGGGGGAACTATGGCTACACCTTC.

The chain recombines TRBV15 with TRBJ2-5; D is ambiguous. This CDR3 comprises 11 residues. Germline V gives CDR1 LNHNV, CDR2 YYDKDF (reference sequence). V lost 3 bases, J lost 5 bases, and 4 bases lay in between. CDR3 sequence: CATSRFETQYF. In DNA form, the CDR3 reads TGTGCCACCAGCAGGTTCGAGACCCAGTACTTC.

The CDR3 sequence: CASSSTRARRTYEQYF. In DNA form, the CDR3 reads TGTGCCAGCAGCAGTACGCGGGCTAGACGGACCTACGAGCAGTACTTC. The gene calls are TRBV11-2 and TRBJ2-7; TRBD2 might be the D (5 bases). The V gene lost 5 bases and the J gene lost 2 bases, with 19 bases spanning the gap. Looked up from germline, CDR1 is SGHAT and CDR2 is FQNNGV. The CDR3 covers 16 residues. Full variable domain (missing parts from reference TRBV11-2 and TRBJ2-7): EAGVAQSPRYKIIEKRQSVAFWCNPISGHATLYWYQQILGQGPKLLIQFQNNGVVDDSQLPKDRFSAERLKGVDSTLKIQPAKLEDSAVYLCASSSTRARRTYEQYFGPGTRLTVT.

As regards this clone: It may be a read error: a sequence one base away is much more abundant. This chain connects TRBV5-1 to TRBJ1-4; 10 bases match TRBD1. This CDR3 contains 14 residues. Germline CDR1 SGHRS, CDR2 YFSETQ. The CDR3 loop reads CASRLGQGNEKLFF. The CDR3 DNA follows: TGCGCCAGCAGGTTGGGACAGGGGAATGAAAAACTGTTTTTT.

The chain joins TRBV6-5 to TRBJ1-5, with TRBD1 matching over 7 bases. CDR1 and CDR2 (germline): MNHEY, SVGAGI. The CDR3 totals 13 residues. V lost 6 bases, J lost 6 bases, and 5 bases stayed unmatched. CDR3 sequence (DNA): TGTGCCAGCAGACAGGGGTCATTTCAGCCCCAGCATTTT. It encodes CASRQGSFQPQHF.

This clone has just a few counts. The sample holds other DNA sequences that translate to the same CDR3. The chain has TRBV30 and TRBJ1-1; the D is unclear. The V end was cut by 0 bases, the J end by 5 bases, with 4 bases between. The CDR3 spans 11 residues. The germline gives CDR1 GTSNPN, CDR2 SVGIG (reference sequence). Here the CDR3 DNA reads TGTGCCTGGAGTGTATCTACTGAAGCTTTCTTT. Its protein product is CAWSVSTEAFF.

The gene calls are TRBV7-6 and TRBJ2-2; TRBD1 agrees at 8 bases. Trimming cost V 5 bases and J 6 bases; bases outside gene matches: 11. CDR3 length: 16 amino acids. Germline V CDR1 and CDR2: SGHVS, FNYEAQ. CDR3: CASSLQTGEVAGELFF. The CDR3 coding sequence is TGTGCCAGCAGCCTCCAGACAGGGGAAGTCGCCGGGGAGCTGTTTTTT.

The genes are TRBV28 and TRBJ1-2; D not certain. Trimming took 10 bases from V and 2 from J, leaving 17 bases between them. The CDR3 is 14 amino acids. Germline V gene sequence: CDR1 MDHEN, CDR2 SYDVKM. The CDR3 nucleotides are TGTGCCACCAGAGGTTCGGGAAAGAACTATGGCTACACCTTC. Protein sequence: CATRGSGKNYGYTF.

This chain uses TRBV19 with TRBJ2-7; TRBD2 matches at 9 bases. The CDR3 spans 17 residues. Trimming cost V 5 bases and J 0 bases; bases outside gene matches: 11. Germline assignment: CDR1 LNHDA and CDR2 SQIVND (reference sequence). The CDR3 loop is CASSVGSTSGFSYEQYF. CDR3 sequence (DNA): TGTGCCAGTAGTGTCGGTTCGACTAGCGGTTTCTCCTACGAGCAGTACTTC.

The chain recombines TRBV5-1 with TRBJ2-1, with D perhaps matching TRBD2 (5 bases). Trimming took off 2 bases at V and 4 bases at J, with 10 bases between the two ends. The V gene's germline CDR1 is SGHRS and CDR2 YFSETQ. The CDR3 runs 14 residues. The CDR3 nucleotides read TGCGCCAGCAGCTTTGGAGGAGAGTACAATGAGCAGTTCTTC. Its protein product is CASSFGGEYNEQFF.

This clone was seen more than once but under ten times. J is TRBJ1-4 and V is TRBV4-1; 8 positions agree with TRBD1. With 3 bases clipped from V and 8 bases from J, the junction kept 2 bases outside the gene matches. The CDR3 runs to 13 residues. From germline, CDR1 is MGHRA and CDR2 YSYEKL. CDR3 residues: CASSQWTGEKLFF. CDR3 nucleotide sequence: TGCGCCAGCAGCCAGTGGACAGGGGAAAAACTGTTTTTT.

CDR3 in amino acids: CASTPLGRETGNTIYF. DNA for the CDR3: TGTGCCAGTACTCCACTAGGAAGGGAAACTGGAAACACCATATATTTT. The chain joins TRBV19 to TRBJ1-3; no definite D call. V gave up 7 bases and J gave up 2 bases, with 18 bases separating them. This CDR3 is built from 16 residues. The germline gives CDR1 LNHDA, CDR2 SQIVND (reference sequence).

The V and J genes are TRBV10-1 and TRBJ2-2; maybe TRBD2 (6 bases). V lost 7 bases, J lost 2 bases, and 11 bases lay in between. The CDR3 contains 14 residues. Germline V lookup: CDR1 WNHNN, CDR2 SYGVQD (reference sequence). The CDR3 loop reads CASMAGSNTGELFF. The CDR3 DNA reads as TGCGCCAGCATGGCGGGATCCAACACCGGGGAGCTGTTTTTT.